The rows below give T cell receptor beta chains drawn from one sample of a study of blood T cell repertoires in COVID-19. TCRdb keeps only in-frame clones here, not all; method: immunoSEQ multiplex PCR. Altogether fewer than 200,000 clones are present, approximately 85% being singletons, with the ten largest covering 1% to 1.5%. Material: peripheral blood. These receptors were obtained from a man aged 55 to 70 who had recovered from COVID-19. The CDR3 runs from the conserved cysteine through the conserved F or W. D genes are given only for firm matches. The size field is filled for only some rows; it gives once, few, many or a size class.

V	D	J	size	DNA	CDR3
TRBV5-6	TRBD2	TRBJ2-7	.	TGTGCCAGCATCTCCAGCGGGGGGGCAAAAGAGCAGTACTTC	CASISSGGAKEQYF
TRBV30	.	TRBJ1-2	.	TGTGCCTGGAGCACAGGGCCACCCGATGGCTACACCTTC	CAWSTGPPDGYTF
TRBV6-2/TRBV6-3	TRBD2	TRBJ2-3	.	TGTGCCAGCAGTCCCCCTAGCGGGGGGGGCACAGATACGCAGTATTTT	CASSPPSGGGTDTQYF
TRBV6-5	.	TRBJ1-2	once	TGTGCCAGCAGTTGGCGGGGCTCGGATGGCTACACCTTC	CASSWRGSDGYTF
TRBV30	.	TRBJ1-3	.	TGTGCCTGGAGTGTGGGGCAGGTCGCTGGAAACACCATATATTTT	CAWSVGQVAGNTIYF
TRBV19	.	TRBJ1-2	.	TGTGCCAGTAGTATTGCAGGAACGAGAGGCTACACCTTC	CASSIAGTRGYTF
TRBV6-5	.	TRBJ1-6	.	TGTGCCAGCAGTTACTCGTTAGGGGTCTTAGCTTCACCCCTCCACTTT	CASSYSLGVLASPLHF
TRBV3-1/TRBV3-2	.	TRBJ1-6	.	TGTGCCAGCAGCCCATACGGGGGGGCGCAGAATTCACCCCTCCACTTT	CASSPYGGAQNSPLHF
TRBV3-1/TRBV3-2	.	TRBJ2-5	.	TGTGCCAGCAGCCAAGGACCGACTTCGGGGACCCAGTACTTC	CASSQGPTSGTQYF
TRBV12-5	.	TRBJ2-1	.	TGTGCTAGTGGTTTAATTAGCAGCAATGAGCAGTTCTTC	CASGLISSNEQFF
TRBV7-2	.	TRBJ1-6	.	TGTGCCAGCAGCCCCCTCTGGGGGGGCACACCCCTCCACTTT	CASSPLWGGTPLHF
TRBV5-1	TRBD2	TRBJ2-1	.	TGCGCCACCAGACCCTCTATGGCGGGGGAATACAATGAGCAGTTCTTC	CATRPSMAGEYNEQFF
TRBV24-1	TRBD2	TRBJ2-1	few	TGTGCCACCAGTGACTCCAGCGGGATTTCCTACAATGAGCAGTTCTTC	CATSDSSGISYNEQFF
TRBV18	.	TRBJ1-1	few	TGTGCCAGCTCACCACCGAGGCAGGGGAACACTGAAGCTTTCTTT	CASSPPRQGNTEAFF
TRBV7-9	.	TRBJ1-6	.	TGTGCCAGCAGCCCTAGCTCCACGGGAAATTCACCCCTCCACTTT	CASSPSSTGNSPLHF
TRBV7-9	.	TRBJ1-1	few	TGTGCCAGCAGCTTAGACCACAGGGCCAATGAAGCTTTCTTT	CASSLDHRANEAFF
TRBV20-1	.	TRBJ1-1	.	TGCAGTGCTAGTCTGCGAGGGGGTCAGTGGAGCACTGAAGCTTTCTTT	CSASLRGGQWSTEAFF
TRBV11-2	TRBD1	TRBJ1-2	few	TGTGCCAGCAGCTTAGAGGGACAGGGGGGCTACACCTTC	CASSLEGQGGYTF
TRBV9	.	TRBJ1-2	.	TGTGCCAGCAGCGTAACAGGAGAGTGGAATGGCTACACCTTC	CASSVTGEWNGYTF
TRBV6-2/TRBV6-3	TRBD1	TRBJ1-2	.	TGTGCCAGCAGTTCAGGGGGCAAAAACTATGGCTACACCTTC	CASSSGGKNYGYTF
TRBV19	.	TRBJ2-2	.	TGTGCCAGTAAGGGTTGGGGCAGTCCGAACACCGGGGAGCTGTTTTTT	CASKGWGSPNTGELFF
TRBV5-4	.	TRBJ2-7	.	TGTGCCAGCAGTGTCCCAGACAGATCGAGCTCCTACGAGCAGTACTTC	CASSVPDRSSSYEQYF